The 20 T cell receptor beta chains listed next were all sequenced from one sample in a study of T cells after yellow fever vaccination. TCRdb recomputed calls from the 5' RACE reads with MiXCR, one row per CDR3 protein. The data show about 13,000 distinct CDR3 sequences, approximately 4.9% seen once. Sequenced here: PBMCs, either bulk or a sorted T-cell subset (CD4+, CD8+, memory, or dextramer-sorted; not recorded which), sampled 45 days after the yellow fever booster vaccination. These receptors were collected from a man between 25 and 39 years old who received the YFV17D yellow fever vaccine.

This clonotype occurred many times. The genes are TRBV19 and TRBJ2-3; D uncertain. With 1 base removed from V and 6 bases from J, the gap between germline ends came to 14 bases. The CDR3 has 15 residues. Germline CDR1 LNHDA, CDR2 SQIVND (reference sequence). The CDR3 DNA is TGTGCCAGTAGTATAGTTCGCGGATTTGAGGATACGCAGTATTTT. Its translation is CASSIVRGFEDTQYF.

This clonotype came up many times. J is TRBJ2-7 and V is TRBV7-2; possibly TRBD1 for D (6 bases). Deletions cut 5 bases from V and 2 bases from J, with 16 bases between. The CDR3 runs to 15 residues. CDR1 is SGHTA and CDR2 is FQGNSA in the germline V gene. This chain's CDR3 is CASSRESTGTYEQYF. In nucleotides, the CDR3 is TGTGCCAGCAGCCGAGAGTCCACAGGGACCTACGAGCAGTACTTC. The complete variable domain, with remaining parts taken from reference TRBV7-2 and TRBJ2-7, reads GAGVSQSPSNKVTEKGKDVELRCDPISGHTALYWYRQSLGQGLEFLIYFQGNSAPDKSGLPSDRFSAERTGGSVSTLTIQRTQQEDSAVYLCASSRESTGTYEQYFGPGTRLTVT.

This clonotype appeared many times. J is TRBJ2-3 and V is TRBV7-2, with D unresolved. V was clipped by 5 bases and J by 1 base, with 10 bases between them. Germline CDR1 reads SGHTA; CDR2 reads FQGNSA. The CDR3 totals 14 residues. The CDR3 loop is CASSPSWGTDTQYF. The DNA of the CDR3 is TGTGCCAGCAGCCCGTCGTGGGGCACAGATACGCAGTATTTT.

This clonotype was detected ten times or more. Here the CDR3 DNA reads TGTGCCAGCAGCCAAGAAATAGCGGGAGCCTCCTACGAGCAGTACTTC. Amino acids: CASSQEIAGASYEQYF. The V call is TRBV4-2, the J call TRBJ2-7; TRBD2 agrees at 9 bases. Germline CDR1 and CDR2: LGHNA and YNFKEQ. This CDR3 comprises 16 residues. The V segment lost 0 bases and the J segment 0 bases; nucleotides outside the gene matches: 3.

The table lists this clonotype with many counts. The chain recombines TRBV3-1 with TRBJ2-1; 8 bases are a match to TRBD2. Germline V gene data show CDR1 as LGHDT and CDR2 as YNNKEL (reference sequence). This CDR3 spans 16 amino acids. The trim removed 2 bases at V and 7 bases at J, leaving 10 bases unmatched. The chain's CDR3 is CASSQMREALGNEQFF. Written as DNA, the CDR3 is TGTGCCAGCAGCCAAATGCGGGAGGCTCTGGGGAATGAGCAGTTCTTC.

In this sample, this clonotype turned up many times. The chain combines TRBV7-4 with TRBJ2-3; D gene uncertain. With 2 bases removed from V and 5 bases from J, the gap between germline ends came to 11 bases. Germline lookup yields CDR1 SGHVT and CDR2 SQSDAQ. The CDR3 loop spans 14 amino acids. The CDR3 sequence: CASSLYSPLDTQYF. The DNA for the CDR3 is TGTGCCAGCAGCTTATATTCCCCCTTAGATACGCAGTATTTT. The whole variable domain, filled in from reference TRBV7-4 and TRBJ2-3, reads GAGVSQSPRYKVAKRGRDVALRCDSISGHVTLYWYRQTLGQGSEVLTYSQSDAQRDKSGRPSGRFSAERPERSVSTLKIQRTEQGDSAVYLCASSLYSPLDTQYFGPGTRLTVL.

This clonotype was seen repeatedly, ten times or more. This rearrangement joins TRBV6-2 or TRBV6-3 to TRBJ2-7, with D perhaps matching TRBD2 (6 bases). V dropped 5 bases and J dropped 3 bases, with 14 bases sitting between them. This CDR3 contains 14 residues. In germline, CDR1 is MNHEY, CDR2 SVGEGT. CDR3 DNA sequence: TGTGCCAGCAGTCTGGCGGGAAGGATCTACGAGCAGTACTTC. The encoded protein is CASSLAGRIYEQYF.

At least ten counts were recorded for this clonotype. This CDR3 is CASSRGPANYGYTF. The DNA of the CDR3 is TGTGCCAGCAGTAGGGGCCCAGCTAACTATGGCTACACCTTC. The V call is TRBV7-2, the J call TRBJ1-2, with D maybe TRBD1 (5 bases). V dropped 6 bases and J dropped 0 bases, with 11 bases sitting between them. The germline CDR1 and CDR2 sequences are SGHTA and FQGNSA. This CDR3 is 14 amino acids long.

This clonotype has more than one count but fewer than ten. This sequence joins TRBV7-3 and TRBJ2-7, with TRBD2 as a possible D gene (5 bases). The CDR3 contains 13 residues. Germline lookup yields CDR1 SGHTA and CDR2 FQGTGA. Trimming pared 0 bases from V and 4 bases from J, leaving 7 bases between. The CDR3 coding sequence is TGTGCCAGCAGCTTAACGACGGGATACGAGCAGTACTTC. Translated: CASSLTTGYEQYF.

This clonotype was counted many times. The rearrangement links TRBV20-1 to TRBJ2-5; tentative D call: TRBD1 (6 bases). V was cut by 3 bases and J by 0 bases, with 14 bases left in between. Germline V CDR1 and CDR2: DFQATT, SNEGSKA (reference sequence). The CDR3 has 15 amino acids. The DNA of the CDR3 is TGCAGTGCTAGGGGGACACCGGAGAACCAAGAGACCCAGTACTTC. This codes for CSARGTPENQETQYF.

At least ten counts were recorded for this clonotype. V gene TRBV25-1 combines with J gene TRBJ2-3, with D possibly being TRBD2 (6 bases). The germline V and J ends were trimmed by 3 bases and 1 base, with 14 bases remaining between them. The CDR3 covers 16 residues. Germline CDR1 is MGHDK and CDR2 is SYGVNS. CDR3 residues: CASSDPSSSGTDTQYF. The DNA of the CDR3 is TGTGCCAGCAGTGATCCGTCCTCTAGCGGCACAGATACGCAGTATTTT.

This clonotype was observed at least ten times. This rearrangement joins TRBV5-1 to TRBJ2-1, with 7 positions matching TRBD2. Per the germline V gene, CDR1 is SGHRS and CDR2 is YFSETQ. This CDR3 is built from 16 residues. Unmatched junction bases numbered 8, after V lost 2 bases and J lost 3 bases. The CDR3 region has the DNA TGCGCCAGCAGCTTTGACTGGCGGGAGTTCTACAATGAGCAGTTCTTC. Its protein product is CASSFDWREFYNEQFF. Based on the CDR3 plus reference TRBV5-1 and TRBJ2-1, the full variable domain is KAGVTQTPRYLIKTRGQQVTLSCSPISGHRSVSWYQQTPGQGLQFLFEYFSETQRNKGNFPGRFSGRQFSNSRSEMNVSTLELGDSALYLCASSFDWREFYNEQFFGPGTRLTVL.

This clonotype was detected many times. This chain connects TRBV20-1 to TRBJ1-1; D uncertain. Germline V gene lookup returns CDR1 DFQATT and CDR2 SNEGSKA (reference sequence). This CDR3 contains 13 residues. The germline V and J ends were trimmed by 6 bases and 0 bases, with 11 bases remaining between them. The DNA for the CDR3 is TGCAGTGCCAATTTTGCGTTGAACACTGAAGCTTTCTTT. Translated, it gives CSANFALNTEAFF.

This clonotype was detected ten times or more. The rearrangement joins TRBV20-1 to TRBJ2-2; 8 nucleotides agree with TRBD2. Unmatched junction bases numbered 2, after V lost 2 bases and J lost 6 bases. The CDR3 totals 13 residues. The germline V gene encodes CDR1 DFQATT and CDR2 SNEGSKA (reference sequence). CDR3 sequence (DNA): TGCAGTGCTAGATCCGGGGGGGCCGGGGAGCTGTTTTTT. Protein: CSARSGGAGELFF.

This clonotype was seen many times. This chain links TRBV7-2 with TRBJ1-2; D gene uncertain. Per germline, CDR1 SGHTA and CDR2 FQGNSA. This CDR3 region has 15 residues. The ends were cut back, 0 bases at V and 4 bases at J, with 12 bases in the middle. The CDR3, as DNA: TGTGCCAGCAGCTTAGCTTCAGCGGCCAGCTATGGCTACACCTTC. This encodes CASSLASAASYGYTF.

In its sample, this clonotype was seen many times. The chain has TRBV12-3 or TRBV12-4 and TRBJ1-5; D is possibly TRBD1 (5 bases). The V end was cut by 5 bases, the J end by 2 bases, with 13 bases between. The CDR3 totals 15 residues. CDR3 in amino acids: CASSKTTGGNQPQHF. For the CDR3, the DNA is TGTGCCAGCAGTAAAACCACGGGGGGCAATCAGCCCCAGCATTTT.

This clonotype has a count of ten or more. This rearrangement joins TRBV2 to TRBJ2-7, with 8 bases that match TRBD2. CDR3 size: 15 residues. V dropped 5 bases and J dropped 4; count of bases not matched to a gene: 10. Germline loops: CDR1 SNHLY, CDR2 FYNNEI. DNA for the CDR3: TGTGCCAGCAGTTCCCCCGGGACTAGTAGTTACGAGCAGTACTTC. Its protein is CASSSPGTSSYEQYF.

This clonotype was seen repeatedly, ten times or more. The chain links TRBV6-5 to TRBJ2-7; 7 positions match TRBD2. The junction had 5 bases not matched to a gene; V was cut back by 0 bases and J by 0 bases. Looked up from germline, CDR1 is MNHEY and CDR2 is SVGAGI. The CDR3 has 16 residues. The CDR3 spells CASSYSWEGLSYEQYF. The CDR3 DNA reads as TGTGCCAGCAGTTACTCGTGGGAGGGCCTCTCCTACGAGCAGTACTTC.

This clonotype showed up many times. The J gene is TRBJ2-3, the V gene TRBV25-1; tentatively, D is TRBD1 (5 bases). Trimming shortened V by 3 bases and J by 0 bases, and 10 bases separated the two germline ends. Germline V gives CDR1 MGHDK, CDR2 SYGVNS. The CDR3 consists of 15 residues. CDR3 coding DNA: TGTGCCAGCAGTGACTTCAGGGCGAGCACAGATACGCAGTATTTT. As protein: CASSDFRASTDTQYF.

This clonotype is deemed medium-sized. The chain employs TRBV5-5 and TRBJ2-5; TRBD2 aligns across 7 bases. The germline CDR1 and CDR2 sequences are SGHKS and YYEKEE (reference sequence). J was trimmed by 4 bases and V by 3 bases; bases with no gene match: 15. This CDR3 has 17 amino acids. This CDR3 is CASSSGGAGFGGETQYF. The DNA for the CDR3 is TGTGCCAGCAGCTCGGGGGGAGCGGGATTCGGAGGAGAGACCCAGTACTTC.